This is a list of T cell receptor beta chains from one sample in a study of shared clonotypes between healthy human individuals. Only in-frame clones appear in the TCRdb table, and some are missing; sequencing was by immunoSEQ multiplex PCR. The repertoire holds around 2,100,000 clones, with approximately 95% as singletons. Sequencing used naive CD8+ T cells sorted from blood. Every receptor here comes from a man aged 18 to 29 in good health. The CDR3 runs from the conserved cysteine through the conserved F or W. Fields, in order: V gene, D gene, J gene, clone size, CDR3 DNA, CDR3 protein. D genes are given only for firm matches. Clone size appears in some rows only: once, few, many, or a class for an expanded clone.

V gene: TRBV28
D gene: -
J gene: TRBJ2-2
clone size: -
CDR3 DNA: TGTGCCAGCAGTTTTGTCCAGGGGCCCTACACCGGGGAGCTGTTTTTT
CDR3 protein: CASSFVQGPYTGELFF

V gene: TRBV6-1
D gene: -
J gene: TRBJ2-2
clone size: -
CDR3 DNA: TGTGCCAGCAGTGGCGGACTGGGGGTGAAGACCGGGGAGCTGTTTTTT
CDR3 protein: CASSGGLGVKTGELFF

V gene: TRBV5-8
D gene: -
J gene: TRBJ1-5
clone size: once
CDR3 DNA: TGTGCCAGCAGCCCACGGTGGGACCCTGATCAGCCCCAGCATTTT
CDR3 protein: CASSPRWDPDQPQHF

V gene: TRBV29-1
D gene: -
J gene: TRBJ2-7
clone size: -
CDR3 DNA: TGCAGCGTTGAGGCTGAGATCTCCTACGAGCAGTACTTC
CDR3 protein: CSVEAEISYEQYF

V gene: TRBV7-2
D gene: TRBD2
J gene: TRBJ2-1
clone size: -
CDR3 DNA: TGTGCCAGCAGCTCCCTAGCGGGAGCCTACAATGAGCAGTTCTTC
CDR3 protein: CASSSLAGAYNEQFF

V gene: TRBV5-6
D gene: TRBD1
J gene: TRBJ2-5
clone size: -
CDR3 DNA: TGTGCCAGCAGCTTGGGGACAGGGGTTGGAGAGACCCAGTACTTC
CDR3 protein: CASSLGTGVGETQYF

V gene: TRBV20-1
D gene: -
J gene: TRBJ1-2
clone size: -
CDR3 DNA: TGCAGTGCTATGGGCTACACCTTC
CDR3 protein: CSAMGYTF

V gene: TRBV30
D gene: TRBD1
J gene: TRBJ1-6
clone size: -
CDR3 DNA: TGTGCCTGGAGCTGGGACAGGGGTACAACTGATTCACCCCTCCACTTT
CDR3 protein: CAWSWDRGTTDSPLHF

V gene: TRBV7-9
D gene: TRBD1
J gene: TRBJ2-3
clone size: -
CDR3 DNA: TGTGCCAGCAGCCCCGCGGGACAGGGGGCGAGAGATACGCAGTATTTT
CDR3 protein: CASSPAGQGARDTQYF

V gene: TRBV12-2
D gene: -
J gene: TRBJ1-3
clone size: -
CDR3 DNA: TGTGCAAGTCGCTTAGGGACAGGGATCTCTGGAAACACCATATATTTT
CDR3 protein: CASRLGTGISGNTIYF

V gene: TRBV7-9
D gene: -
J gene: TRBJ1-2
clone size: once
CDR3 DNA: TGTGCCAGCAGCTTAGGTGGGGGCGACTATGGCTACACCTTC
CDR3 protein: CASSLGGGDYGYTF

V gene: TRBV29-1
D gene: -
J gene: TRBJ2-5
clone size: -
CDR3 DNA: TGCAGCGTTGAAGATGGGGGACGGGAACAAGAGACCCAGTACTTC
CDR3 protein: CSVEDGGREQETQYF

V gene: TRBV7-9
D gene: -
J gene: TRBJ1-1
clone size: -
CDR3 DNA: TGTGCCAGCAGCAAATCGGCCACTGAAGCTTTCTTT
CDR3 protein: CASSKSATEAFF

V gene: TRBV11-2
D gene: -
J gene: TRBJ1-1
clone size: -
CDR3 DNA: TGTGCCAGCAGCTTAGATTCCGCCCCTTACGCTGAAGCTTTCTTT
CDR3 protein: CASSLDSAPYAEAFF

V gene: TRBV2
D gene: -
J gene: TRBJ1-1
clone size: -
CDR3 DNA: TGTGCCAGCAGTACCAACACTGAAGCTTTCTTT
CDR3 protein: CASSTNTEAFF

V gene: TRBV15
D gene: TRBD2
J gene: TRBJ2-3
clone size: -
CDR3 DNA: TGTGCCACCAGCACCTGGGGCGGGAGCGGCACAGATACGCAGTATTTT
CDR3 protein: CATSTWGGSGTDTQYF